The source of this TCR beta chain is a study of T cells after yellow fever vaccination. In this sample, this clonotype turned up many times. Template-switching 5'RACE yielded the TCR cDNA; a universal primer site and UMIs were added in the process. Via MiXCR, TCRdb re-called the 5' RACE reads, giving one row per CDR3 protein. The sample yields fewer than 350,000 distinct CDR3 sequences, around 4.4% seen once. With 0 bases removed from V and 3 bases from J, the gap between germline ends came to 12 bases. CDR1 is SGHDT and CDR2 is YYEEEE in the germline V gene. CDR3 length: 15 residues. The specimen comprised PBMCs, sampled 15 days after the yellow fever booster vaccination. The clonotype comes from a man aged 18-30 years who received the YFV17D yellow fever vaccine. The chain couples TRBV5-6 to TRBJ1-2; no definite D call. The CDR3 is CASSLEYQLDYGYTF. The CDR3 DNA sequence: TGTGCCAGCAGCTTGGAGTATCAACTGGACTATGGCTACACCTTC.